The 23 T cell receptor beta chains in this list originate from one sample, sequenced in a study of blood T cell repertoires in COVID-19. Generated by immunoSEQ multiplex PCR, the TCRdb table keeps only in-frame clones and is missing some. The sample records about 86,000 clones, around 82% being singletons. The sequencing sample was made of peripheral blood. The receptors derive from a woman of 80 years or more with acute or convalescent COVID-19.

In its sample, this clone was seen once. The CDR3 sequence is CASNRQGYEQYF. The CDR3 DNA reads TGTGCCAGCAACCGACAGGGCTACGAGCAGTACTTC. The genes are TRBV6-5 and TRBJ2-7; 7 bases match TRBD1. V shed 7 bases and J 3 bases; nucleotides not matched to a gene: 3. The germline gives CDR1 MNHEY, CDR2 SVGAGI. The CDR3 is made up of 12 amino acids.

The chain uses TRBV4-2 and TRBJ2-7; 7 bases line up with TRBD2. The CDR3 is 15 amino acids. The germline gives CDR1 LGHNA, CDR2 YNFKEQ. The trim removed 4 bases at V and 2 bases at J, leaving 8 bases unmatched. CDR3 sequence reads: CASSLSPSGTYEQYF. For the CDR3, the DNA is TGTGCCAGCAGCCTGTCGCCTAGCGGAACCTACGAGCAGTACTTC.

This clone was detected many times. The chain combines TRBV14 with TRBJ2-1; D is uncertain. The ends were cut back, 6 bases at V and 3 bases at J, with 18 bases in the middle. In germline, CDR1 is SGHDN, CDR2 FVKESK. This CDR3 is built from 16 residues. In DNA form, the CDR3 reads TGTGCCAGCAGTCTTATCAACAGTCATTTCTACAATGAGCAGTTCTTC. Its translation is CASSLINSHFYNEQFF.

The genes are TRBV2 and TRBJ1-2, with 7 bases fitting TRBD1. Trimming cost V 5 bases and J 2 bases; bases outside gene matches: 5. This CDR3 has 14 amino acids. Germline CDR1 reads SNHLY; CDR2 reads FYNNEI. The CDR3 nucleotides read TGTGCCAGCAGTCTCAGACAGGGCAACTATGGCTACACCTTC. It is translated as CASSLRQGNYGYTF.

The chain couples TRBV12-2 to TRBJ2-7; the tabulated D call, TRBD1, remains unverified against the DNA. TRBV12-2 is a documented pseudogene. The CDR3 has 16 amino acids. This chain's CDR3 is CASRLGGGRLTYEQYF. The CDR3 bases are TGTGCAAGTCGCTTAGGAGGGGGCAGGCTAACCTACGAGCAGTACTTC.

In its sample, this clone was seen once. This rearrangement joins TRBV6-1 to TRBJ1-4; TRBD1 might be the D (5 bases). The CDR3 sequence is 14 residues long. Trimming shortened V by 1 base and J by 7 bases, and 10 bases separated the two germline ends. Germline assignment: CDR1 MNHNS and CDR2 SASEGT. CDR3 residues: CASSEGGGGEKLFF. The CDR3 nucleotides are TGTGCCAGCAGTGAAGGTGGGGGGGGTGAAAAACTGTTTTTT.

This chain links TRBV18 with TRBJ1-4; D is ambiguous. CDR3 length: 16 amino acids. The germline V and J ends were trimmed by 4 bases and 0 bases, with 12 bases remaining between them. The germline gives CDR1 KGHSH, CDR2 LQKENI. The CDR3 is CASSRPHGATNEKLFF. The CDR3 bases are TGTGCCAGCTCACGACCCCACGGAGCAACTAATGAAAAACTGTTTTTT.

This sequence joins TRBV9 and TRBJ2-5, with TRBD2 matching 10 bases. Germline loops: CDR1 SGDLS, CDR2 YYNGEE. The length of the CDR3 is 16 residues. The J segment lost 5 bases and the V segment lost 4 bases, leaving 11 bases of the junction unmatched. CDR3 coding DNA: TGTGCCAGCAGCCCTCGGACTAGCGGAGTGGGGGAGACCCAGTACTTC. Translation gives CASSPRTSGVGETQYF.

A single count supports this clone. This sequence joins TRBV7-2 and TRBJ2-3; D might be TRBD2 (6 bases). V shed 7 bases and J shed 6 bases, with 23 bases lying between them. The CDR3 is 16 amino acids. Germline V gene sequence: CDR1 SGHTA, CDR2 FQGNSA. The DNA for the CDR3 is TGTGCCAGCAACCTCCCGTTGGGAGCGGGTAGGGATACGCAGTATTTT. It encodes CASNLPLGAGRDTQYF.

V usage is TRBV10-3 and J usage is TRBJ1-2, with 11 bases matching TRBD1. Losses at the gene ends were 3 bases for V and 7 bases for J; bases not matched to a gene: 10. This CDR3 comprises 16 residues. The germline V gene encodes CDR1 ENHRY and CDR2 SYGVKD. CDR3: CAISEWSGQGAFGYTF. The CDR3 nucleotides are TGTGCCATCAGTGAATGGTCCGGACAGGGGGCCTTTGGCTACACCTTC.

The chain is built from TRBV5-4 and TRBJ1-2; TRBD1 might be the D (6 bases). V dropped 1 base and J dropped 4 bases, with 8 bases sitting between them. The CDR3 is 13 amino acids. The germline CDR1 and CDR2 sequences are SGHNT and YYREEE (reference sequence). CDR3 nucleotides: TGTGCCAGCAGCTTGACAGGGACCTATGGCTACACCTTC. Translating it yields CASSLTGTYGYTF.

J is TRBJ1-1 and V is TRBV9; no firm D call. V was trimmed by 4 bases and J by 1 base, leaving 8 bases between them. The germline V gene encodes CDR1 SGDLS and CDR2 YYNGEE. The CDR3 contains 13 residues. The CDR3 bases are TGTGCCAGCAGCCCAACACCGAACACTGAAGCTTTCTTT. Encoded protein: CASSPTPNTEAFF.

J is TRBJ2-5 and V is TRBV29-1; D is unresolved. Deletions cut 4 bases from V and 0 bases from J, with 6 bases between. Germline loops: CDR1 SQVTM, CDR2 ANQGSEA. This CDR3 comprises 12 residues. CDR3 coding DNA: TGCAGCGTTGCCTCCGACCAAGAGACCCAGTACTTC. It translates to CSVASDQETQYF.

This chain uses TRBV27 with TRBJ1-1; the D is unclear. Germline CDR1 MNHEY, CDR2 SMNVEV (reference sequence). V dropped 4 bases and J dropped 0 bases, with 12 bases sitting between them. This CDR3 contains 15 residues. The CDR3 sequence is CASSSHDTMNTEAFF. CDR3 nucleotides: TGTGCCAGCAGTTCCCACGACACGATGAACACTGAAGCTTTCTTT.

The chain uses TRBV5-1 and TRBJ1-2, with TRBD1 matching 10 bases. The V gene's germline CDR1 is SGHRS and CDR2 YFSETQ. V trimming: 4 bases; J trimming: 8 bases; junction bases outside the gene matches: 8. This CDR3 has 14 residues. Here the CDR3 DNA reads TGCGCCAGCAGCCTAACCGGGACAGGGGTAGGCTACACCTTC. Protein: CASSLTGTGVGYTF.

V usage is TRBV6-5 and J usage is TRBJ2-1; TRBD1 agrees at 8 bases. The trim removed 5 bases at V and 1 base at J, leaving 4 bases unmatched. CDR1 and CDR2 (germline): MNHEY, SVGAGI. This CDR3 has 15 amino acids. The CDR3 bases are TGTGCCAGCAGTCCTCGGACAGGGTCCTACAATGAGCAGTTCTTC. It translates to CASSPRTGSYNEQFF.

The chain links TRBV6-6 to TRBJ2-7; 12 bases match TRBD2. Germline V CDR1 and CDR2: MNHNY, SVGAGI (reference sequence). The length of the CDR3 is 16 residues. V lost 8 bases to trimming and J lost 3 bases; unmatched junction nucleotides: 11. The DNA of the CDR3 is TGTGCCAGCGGGGAGACTAGCGGGGGCCAACACTACGAGCAGTACTTC. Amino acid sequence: CASGETSGGQHYEQYF.

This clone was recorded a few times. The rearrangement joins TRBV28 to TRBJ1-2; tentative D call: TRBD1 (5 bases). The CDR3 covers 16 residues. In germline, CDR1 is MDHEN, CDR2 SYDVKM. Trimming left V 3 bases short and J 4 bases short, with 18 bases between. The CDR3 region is CASSLGTFLGLYGYTF. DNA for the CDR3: TGTGCCAGCAGTTTGGGGACCTTTTTGGGACTCTATGGCTACACCTTC.

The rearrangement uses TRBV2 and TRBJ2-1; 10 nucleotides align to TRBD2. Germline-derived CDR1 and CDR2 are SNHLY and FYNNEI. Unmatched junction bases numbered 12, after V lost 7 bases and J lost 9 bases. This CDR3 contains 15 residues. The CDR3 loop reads CASIRRASGGAEQFF. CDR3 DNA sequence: TGTGCCAGCATCAGGAGGGCTAGCGGGGGAGCTGAGCAGTTCTTC.

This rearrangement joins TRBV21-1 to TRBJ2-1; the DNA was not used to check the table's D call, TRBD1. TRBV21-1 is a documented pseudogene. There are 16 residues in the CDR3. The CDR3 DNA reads TGTGCCAGCAGCTCACGACAGGGGAGCTCCTACAATGAGCAGTTCTTC. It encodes CASSSRQGSSYNEQFF.

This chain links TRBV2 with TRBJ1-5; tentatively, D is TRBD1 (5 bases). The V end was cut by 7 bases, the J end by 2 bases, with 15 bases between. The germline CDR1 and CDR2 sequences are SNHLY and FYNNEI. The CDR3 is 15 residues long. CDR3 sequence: CASTGGASGNQPQHF. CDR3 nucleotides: TGTGCCAGCACCGGAGGGGCTTCGGGCAATCAGCCCCAGCATTTT.

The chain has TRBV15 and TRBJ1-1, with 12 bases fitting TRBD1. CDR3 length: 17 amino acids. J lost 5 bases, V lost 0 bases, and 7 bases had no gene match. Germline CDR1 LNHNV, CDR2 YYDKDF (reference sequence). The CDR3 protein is CATSREGTGGRRTEAFF. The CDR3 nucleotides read TGTGCCACCAGCAGAGAAGGGACAGGGGGCCGGAGAACTGAAGCTTTCTTT.

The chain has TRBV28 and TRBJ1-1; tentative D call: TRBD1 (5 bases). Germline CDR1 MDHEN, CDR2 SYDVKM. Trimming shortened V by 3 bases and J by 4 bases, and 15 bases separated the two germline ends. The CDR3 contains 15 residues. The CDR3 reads CASSFHGGVGTEAFF. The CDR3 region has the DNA TGTGCCAGCAGTTTTCACGGAGGGGTCGGCACTGAAGCTTTCTTT.